The rows below give T cell receptor beta chains drawn from one sample of a study of T cells in Graves' hyperthyroidism and ophthalmopathy. Using its own MiXCR run on the multiplex PCR reads, TCRdb lists one record per CDR3 protein. The top ten clones hold approximately 7.8% of a sample with under 300,000 distinct CDR3 sequences, 13% of them seen once. The sequencing input was blood. The receptors derive from a woman aged 30 to 39 with Graves' hyperthyroidism that later progressed to Graves' ophthalmopathy. The CDR3 runs from the conserved cysteine through the conserved F or W. The D gene is left open where the match is weak. Only part of the rows carry a size: once, few, many, or a class if the clone is expanded.

d_call,v_call,clone_size,j_call,cdr3_nt,cdr3_aa
NA,TRBV3-1,many,TRBJ2-5,TGTGCCAGCAGCCAAATGGCCAAAGAGACCCAGTACTTC,CASSQMAKETQYF
TRBD2,TRBV20-1,many,TRBJ2-1,TGCAGTGCTAGCGGAGCGGGAGGGCCGGCAGTTGAGCAGTTCTTC,CSASGAGGPAVEQFF
TRBD1,TRBV2,many,TRBJ1-2,TGTGCCAGCAGTGAATCAGGGGGCAAAGCCCCCTATGGCTACACCTTC,CASSESGGKAPYGYTF
TRBD2,TRBV28,many,TRBJ2-7,TGTGCCAGCAGCCGACGCGGGACTAGCCTTCTGCGGCAGTACTTC,CASSRRGTSLLRQYF
NA,TRBV12-3/TRBV12-4,few,TRBJ2-5,TGTGCCAGCACCCAAAACGGGGCGGAACAAGAGACCCAGTACTTC,CASTQNGAEQETQYF
TRBD2,TRBV27,few,TRBJ2-7,TGTGCCAGCAGTTTGGCCTCTAGCGGGTCTTCCTACGAGCAGTACTTC,CASSLASSGSSYEQYF
TRBD1,TRBV18,few,TRBJ2-2,TGTGCCAGCTCACCTGAGGACAGGGGGTCGAACACCGGGGAGCTGTTTTTT,CASSPEDRGSNTGELFF
TRBD2,TRBV6-1,many,TRBJ2-2,TGTGCCAGCAGCGCTAGCGGGTTCACCGGGGAGCTGTTTTTT,CASSASGFTGELFF
TRBD1,TRBV7-2,many,TRBJ2-7,TGTGCCAGCAGCTTAGAAGGGACAGGGGGCTACGAGCAGTACTTC,CASSLEGTGGYEQYF
NA,TRBV18,many,TRBJ2-2,TGTGCCAGCTCACCACCGGGTCTCCTAACCGGGGAGCTGTTTTTT,CASSPPGLLTGELFF
TRBD1,TRBV5-6,many,TRBJ2-1,TGTGCCAGCAGCTTCCGAAAGACAGGGATGGTAGCCTACAATGAGCAGTTCTTC,CASSFRKTGMVAYNEQFF
NA,TRBV7-3,many,TRBJ1-5,TGTGCCAGCAGCTTATACCCCGGCGGTAATCAGCCCCAGCATTTT,CASSLYPGGNQPQHF
TRBD1,TRBV6-2/TRBV6-3,many,TRBJ1-3,TGTGCCAGCAGTAACCAGGGGGCTGGAAACACCATATATTTT,CASSNQGAGNTIYF
NA,TRBV7-6,many,TRBJ2-5,TGTGCCAGCAGCCGGGTCTTCCAAGAGACCCAGTACTTC,CASSRVFQETQYF
NA,TRBV6-1,many,TRBJ1-1,TGTGCCAGCAGTACAATCCGGGACGGCATGAACACTGAAGCTTTCTTT,CASSTIRDGMNTEAFF
NA,TRBV20-1,few,TRBJ2-7,TGCAGTGCTAGAGCGCCCGGACAGCTTCGTGGAGAGCAGTACTTC,CSARAPGQLRGEQYF
TRBD2,TRBV10-3,many,TRBJ2-2,TGTGCCATCAGTGATGTTAGCGGGAGGTCGAACACCGGGGAGCTGTTTTTT,CAISDVSGRSNTGELFF
NA,TRBV27,many,TRBJ2-2,TGTGCCAGCAGTTTATCACAGACGTCGAACACCGGGGAGCTGTTTTTT,CASSLSQTSNTGELFF
TRBD2,TRBV20-1,NA,TRBJ2-2,TGCAGTGGGGCTAGCGGAGACACCGGGGAGCTGTTTTTT,CSGASGDTGELFF
TRBD2,TRBV6-2/TRBV6-3,once,TRBJ2-7,TGTGCCAGCAGTGGGACTAGCGGGAACCCCTACGAGCAGTACTTC,CASSGTSGNPYEQYF
NA,TRBV28,many,TRBJ2-2,TGTGCCAGCAGTGACTACCAGGTCTCGGCAGCCACCGGGGAGCTGTTTTTT,CASSDYQVSAATGELFF
NA,TRBV7-2,NA,TRBJ2-7,TGTGCCAGCAGCCCGAGGGTTTACGAGCAGTACTTC,CASSPRVYEQYF
TRBD2,TRBV13,few,TRBJ2-6,TGTGCCAGCAGCTCACGACTAGCGGGAGTCCCTGGGGCCAACGTCCTGACTTTC,CASSSRLAGVPGANVLTF
NA,TRBV7-9,few,TRBJ2-5,TGTGCCAGCAGCTTAGCGCGGGCAGGGGAGGGGGAGACCCAGTACTTC,CASSLARAGEGETQYF
NA,TRBV14,few,TRBJ2-1,TGTGCCAGCAGCCTCAGGGGGCGGGGGGATGAGCAGTTCTTC,CASSLRGRGDEQFF
NA,TRBV4-3,NA,TRBJ2-2,TGCGCCAGCAGCCAAGCATTGGGGGGGAACACCGGGGAGCTGTTTTTT,CASSQALGGNTGELFF
TRBD2,TRBV7-2,NA,TRBJ2-3,TGTGCCAGCAGCTTAGCGGGGACTAGCGGGAGCACAGATACGCAGTATTTT,CASSLAGTSGSTDTQYF
NA,TRBV28,NA,TRBJ2-1,TGTGCCAGCAGTTGGGCAGTGAGGGAGGTTCCGTTCTTC,CASSWAVREVPFF
NA,TRBV6-1,many,TRBJ2-7,TGTGCCAGCAGTGAAGAGGGACGAGCGTCCTACGAGCAGTACTTC,CASSEEGRASYEQYF
TRBD1,TRBV7-9,many,TRBJ1-1,TGTGCCAGCAGCGCAACAGGGGGGTCTTGGATGAACACTGAAGCTTTCTTT,CASSATGGSWMNTEAFF
TRBD1,TRBV19,NA,TRBJ1-1,TGTGCCAGTACCCCCTGGGACAGGGGAGGAGGCACTGAAGCTTTCTTT,CASTPWDRGGGTEAFF
NA,TRBV6-1,many,TRBJ2-7,TGTGCCAGCAGTTTAGGGAGGTTTTCCTACGAGCAGTACTTC,CASSLGRFSYEQYF
TRBD1,TRBV5-6,NA,TRBJ1-3,TGTGCCAGCAGCGCTTACCAGGGGGCGCGAGGAAACACCATATATTTT,CASSAYQGARGNTIYF
NA,TRBV20-1,many,TRBJ2-7,TGCAGTGCTACTGGGGGCGGGGGCTCCTACGAGCAGTACTTC,CSATGGGGSYEQYF
NA,TRBV28,NA,TRBJ1-1,TGTGCCAGCAGTTCACCTAGGGGTAGGGCCAACACTGAAGCTTTCTTT,CASSSPRGRANTEAFF
TRBD1,TRBV7-2,NA,TRBJ1-5,TGTGCCAGCAGCTTAGAGGACAGGTATAGCAATCAGCCCCAGCATTTT,CASSLEDRYSNQPQHF
NA,TRBV20-1,many,TRBJ2-3,TGCAGTGCCCCCCACAGGGCGGGAGAGTCAGGAGATACGCAGTATTTT,CSAPHRAGESGDTQYF
NA,TRBV28,many,TRBJ1-4,TGTGCCAGCAGTTTTGAGAGAAACCTAACAACTAATGAAAAACTGTTTTTT,CASSFERNLTTNEKLFF
NA,TRBV2,many,TRBJ1-5,TGTGCCAGCAGCCCCGGTTGGGCAGATTATAGCAATCAGCCCCAGCATTTT,CASSPGWADYSNQPQHF
NA,TRBV20-1,many,TRBJ2-7,TGCAGTGCTCCGAGCGGGTCCTCCTACGAGCAGTACTTC,CSAPSGSSYEQYF
NA,TRBV7-9,many,TRBJ2-7,TGTGCCAGCAGCTTGGAAGGGAGAGAGCAGTACTTC,CASSLEGREQYF
TRBD2,TRBV20-1,many,TRBJ2-2,TGCAGTGCTAGAGATCTCCGGGAGGCGAACACCGGGGAGCTGTTTTTT,CSARDLREANTGELFF
NA,TRBV20-1,many,TRBJ2-2,TGCAGTGCCCCGGCTGGCACAGGGTGGAACACCGGGGAGCTGTTTTTT,CSAPAGTGWNTGELFF
NA,TRBV27,many,TRBJ2-1,TGTGCCAGTGGCGGGGGCTGGTCCAATGAGCAGTTCTTC,CASGGGWSNEQFF
NA,TRBV29-1,many,TRBJ2-5,TGCAGCGTTGTTTTGGCGGGGACACAAGAGACCCAGTACTTC,CSVVLAGTQETQYF
NA,TRBV27,many,TRBJ2-2,TGTGCCAGCAGTTCCTATACCGGGGAGCTGTTTTTT,CASSSYTGELFF
NA,TRBV6-2/TRBV6-3,many,TRBJ2-1,TGTGCCAGCAGTTTCTACGGACTAAGAACCAATGAGCAGTTCTTC,CASSFYGLRTNEQFF
TRBD1,TRBV5-1,many,TRBJ1-2,TGCGCCAGCAGCCCCTACGACAGGGGAGATGGCTACACCTTC,CASSPYDRGDGYTF
TRBD2,TRBV27,few,TRBJ2-1,TGTGCCAGCAGTACAACTAGCGGGAGCATCGATGAGCAGTTCTTC,CASSTTSGSIDEQFF
NA,TRBV27,many,TRBJ2-7,TGTGCCAGCAGTGAGGGACTTCGAATTGAAGAGCAGTACTTC,CASSEGLRIEEQYF
TRBD2,TRBV4-2,many,TRBJ2-7,TGTGCCAGCAGCCCCTGGCCCAGTATCGGCGGGAGCAAGGTCGAGCAGTACTTC,CASSPWPSIGGSKVEQYF
TRBD2,TRBV29-1,many,TRBJ2-3,TGCAGCGTTGAAGTCGGGCCGTTCGGCGGGAGGGCAGATACGCAGTATTTT,CSVEVGPFGGRADTQYF
NA,TRBV18,few,TRBJ1-6,TGTGCCAGCTCACCAACGGTCTCCTATAATTCACCCCTCCACTTT,CASSPTVSYNSPLHF
TRBD2,TRBV13,many,TRBJ2-5,TGTGCCAGCAGCTTCGAGCGGGAGGGGGGAGAGACCCAGTACTTC,CASSFEREGGETQYF
NA,TRBV6-1,many,TRBJ1-1,TGTGCCTCACGACGGGATTGGATGAACACTGAAGCTTTCTTT,CASRRDWMNTEAFF
NA,TRBV6-1,few,TRBJ1-3,TGTGCCAGCAGGCAGGGCATCGTCTCTGGAAACACCATATATTTT,CASRQGIVSGNTIYF
NA,TRBV6-6,NA,TRBJ2-1,TGTGCCAGCAGTTACTCGAATGATGAGCAGTTCTTC,CASSYSNDEQFF
NA,TRBV28,many,TRBJ1-1,TGTGCCAGCAGTTTTTCCGGGGGTTGGCCTGAAGCTTTCTTT,CASSFSGGWPEAFF